The TCR beta chain under discussion was sequenced for a study of blood T cell repertoires in COVID-19. For the study at large: COVID-19 samples collected from the United States, Italy and Spain covered acute and convalescent phases. PBMCs, B-cell-depleted T cells, or T cells provided the cDNA or gDNA that made up the material.

As originally analysed: By means of reference gene primer amplification, nucleated cell counts were estimated. Here immunoSEQ multiplex PCR was the method, and the copy in TCRdb shows in-frame clones only, minus some. The V and J calls and the clone size are those of that table, but D and trimming were determined from the DNA. Of a few hundred thousand clones in the sample, about four fifths were seen once. V lost 7 bases to trimming and J lost 5 bases, with 9 bases between them. There are 12 residues in the CDR3. Sequencing was done on a sample of peripheral blood. The sequence was collected from a man between 50 and 59 years old with active or convalescent COVID-19. J is TRBJ2-1 and V is TRBV12-3 or TRBV12-4; D might be TRBD1 (5 bases). In nucleotides, the CDR3 is TGTGCCAGCAATCAAGGGGACAATGAGCAGTTCTTC. This codes for CASNQGDNEQFF.